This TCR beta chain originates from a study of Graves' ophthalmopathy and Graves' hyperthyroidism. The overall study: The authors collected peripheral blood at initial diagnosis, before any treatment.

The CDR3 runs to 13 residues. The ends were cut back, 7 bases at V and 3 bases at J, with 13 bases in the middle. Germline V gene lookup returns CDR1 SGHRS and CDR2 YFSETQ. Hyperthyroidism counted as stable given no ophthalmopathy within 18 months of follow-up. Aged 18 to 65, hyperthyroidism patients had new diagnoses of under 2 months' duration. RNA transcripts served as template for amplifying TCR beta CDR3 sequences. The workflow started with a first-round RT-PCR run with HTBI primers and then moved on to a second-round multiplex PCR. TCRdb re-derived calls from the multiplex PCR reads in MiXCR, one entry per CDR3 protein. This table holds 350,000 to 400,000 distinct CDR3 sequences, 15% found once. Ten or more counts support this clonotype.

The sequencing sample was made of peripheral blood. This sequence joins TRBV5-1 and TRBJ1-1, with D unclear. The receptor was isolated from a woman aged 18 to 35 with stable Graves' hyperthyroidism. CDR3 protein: CASFRSRDTEAFF. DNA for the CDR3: TGCGCCAGCTTCAGGTCAAGGGACACTGAAGCTTTCTTT.